The clone carrying this TCR beta chain was detected ten times or more. Here immunoSEQ multiplex PCR was the method, and the copy in TCRdb shows in-frame clones only, minus some. The sample yields approximately 120,000 clones, 88% seen once. CDR1 and CDR2 from the germline V gene are MNHEY and SVGAGI. The CDR3 extends over 16 amino acids. Trimming at V came to 0 bases and at J to 3 bases, leaving 3 bases not matched to a gene. The source of the sample is a study of cytomegalovirus exposure and HLA in healthy donors. The sequence was obtained from a woman in her late teens or twenties in good health and CMV-seronegative. The chain employs TRBV6-5 and TRBJ2-2; 8 bases are a match to TRBD1. Sequencing used PBMCs. This chain's CDR3 is CASSYSGRGHTGELFF. CDR3 nucleotides: TGTGCCAGCAGTTACTCTGGCAGGGGGCACACCGGGGAGCTGTTTTTT.